The clone carrying this T cell receptor beta chain was observed at least ten times. Its antigen remains unidentified. This CDR3 region has 13 residues. Per the germline V gene, CDR1 is MNHEY and CDR2 is SMNVEV (reference sequence). The ends lost 6 bases at V and 15 bases at J; junction bases unmatched: 12. MiXCR was run by TCRdb on the 5' RACE reads, yielding one entry per CDR3 protein. The profile shows some 710,000 distinct CDR3 sequences, 5.5% to 6.5% of them singletons. This sample stems from a study of identical twins. The study, taken as a whole, reports: Fewer insertions were carried by abundant cord blood beta clonotypes, but none was seen in memory repertoires.

The V call is TRBV27, the J call TRBJ2-1; 9 bases fit TRBD2. The sample was naive T cells sorted from blood. This TCR was sampled from a man aged 18 to 29 in good health. The CDR3 region has the DNA TGTGCCAGCAGCCTAGCGGGAAGGGGGGGTACGTTCTTC. As protein: CASSLAGRGGTFF.